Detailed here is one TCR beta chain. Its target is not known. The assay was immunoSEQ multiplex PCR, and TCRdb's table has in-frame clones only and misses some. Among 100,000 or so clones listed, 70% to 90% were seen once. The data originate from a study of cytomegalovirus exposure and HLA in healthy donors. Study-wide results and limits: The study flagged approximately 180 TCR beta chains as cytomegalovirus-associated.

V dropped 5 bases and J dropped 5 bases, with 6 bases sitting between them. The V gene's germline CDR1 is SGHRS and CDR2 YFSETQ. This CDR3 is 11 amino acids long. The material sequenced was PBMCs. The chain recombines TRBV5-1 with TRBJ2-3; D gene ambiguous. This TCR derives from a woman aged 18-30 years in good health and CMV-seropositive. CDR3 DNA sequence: TGCGCCAGCAGTATGAGAGATACGCAGTATTTT. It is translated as CASSMRDTQYF.